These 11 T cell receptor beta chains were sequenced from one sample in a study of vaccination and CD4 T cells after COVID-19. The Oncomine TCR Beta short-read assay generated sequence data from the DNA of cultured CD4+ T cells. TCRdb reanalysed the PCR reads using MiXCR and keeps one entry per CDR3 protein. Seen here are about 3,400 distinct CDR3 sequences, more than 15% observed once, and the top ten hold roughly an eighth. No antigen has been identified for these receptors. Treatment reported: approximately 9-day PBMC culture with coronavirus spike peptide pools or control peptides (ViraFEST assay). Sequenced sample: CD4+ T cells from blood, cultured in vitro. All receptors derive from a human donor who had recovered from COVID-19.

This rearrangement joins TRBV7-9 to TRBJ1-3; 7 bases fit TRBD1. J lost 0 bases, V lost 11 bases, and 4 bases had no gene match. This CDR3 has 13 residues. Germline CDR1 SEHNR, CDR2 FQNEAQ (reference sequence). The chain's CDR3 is CAQGDYSGNTIYF. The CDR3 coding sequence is TGTGCCCAGGGGGATTACTCTGGAAACACCATATATTTT.

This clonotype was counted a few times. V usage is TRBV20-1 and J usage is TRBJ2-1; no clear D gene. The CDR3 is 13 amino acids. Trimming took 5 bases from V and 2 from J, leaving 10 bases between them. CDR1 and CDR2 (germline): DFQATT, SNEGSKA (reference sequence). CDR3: CSACPQTYNEQFF. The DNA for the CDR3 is TGCAGTGCTTGCCCTCAAACCTACAATGAGCAGTTCTTC.

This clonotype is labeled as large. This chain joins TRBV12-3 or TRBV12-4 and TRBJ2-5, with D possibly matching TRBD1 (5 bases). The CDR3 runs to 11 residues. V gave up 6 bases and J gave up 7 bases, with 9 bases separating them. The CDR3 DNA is TGTGCCAGCAGAAATACAGGGACCCAGTACTTC. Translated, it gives CASRNTGTQYF.

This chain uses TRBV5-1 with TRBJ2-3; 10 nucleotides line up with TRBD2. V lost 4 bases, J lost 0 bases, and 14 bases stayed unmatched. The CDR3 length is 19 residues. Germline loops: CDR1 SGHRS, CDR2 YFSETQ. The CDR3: CASSLGFIAGGRSTDTQYF. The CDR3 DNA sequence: TGCGCCAGCAGCCTCGGTTTCATAGCGGGGGGACGGAGCACAGATACGCAGTATTTT.

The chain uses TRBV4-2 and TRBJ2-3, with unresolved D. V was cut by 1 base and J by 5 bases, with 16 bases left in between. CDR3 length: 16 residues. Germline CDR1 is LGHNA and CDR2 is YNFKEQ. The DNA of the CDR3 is TGTGCCAGCAGCCAAGGTAGAGGTCCCTCGGGAGATACGCAGTATTTT. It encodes CASSQGRGPSGDTQYF.

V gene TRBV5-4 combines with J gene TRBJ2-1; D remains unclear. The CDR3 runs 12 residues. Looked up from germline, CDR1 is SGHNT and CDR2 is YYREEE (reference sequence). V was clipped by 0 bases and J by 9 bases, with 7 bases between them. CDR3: CASSLEETEQFF. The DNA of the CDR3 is TGTGCCAGCAGCTTGGAAGAGACTGAGCAGTTCTTC.

CDR3 residues: CASSLASRETQYF. In DNA form, the CDR3 reads TGTGCCAGCAGCTTGGCGTCTAGGGAGACCCAGTACTTC. The chain couples TRBV7-2 to TRBJ2-5; no firm D call. The germline V gene encodes CDR1 SGHTA and CDR2 FQGNSA. This CDR3 spans 13 amino acids. The ends were cut back, 3 bases at V and 5 bases at J, with 10 bases in the middle.

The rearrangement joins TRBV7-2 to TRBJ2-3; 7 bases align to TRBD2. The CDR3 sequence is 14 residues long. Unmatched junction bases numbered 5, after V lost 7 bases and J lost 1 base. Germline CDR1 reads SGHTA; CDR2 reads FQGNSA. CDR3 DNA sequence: TGTGCCAGCACCCCTGGGGGGGGCACAGATACGCAGTATTTT. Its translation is CASTPGGGTDTQYF.

The CDR3 sequence: CASSYLGGGYTF. In DNA form, the CDR3 reads TGTGCCAGCAGCTACCTGGGGGGGGGCTACACCTTC. The chain combines TRBV11-2 with TRBJ1-2, with D perhaps TRBD1 (5 bases). Per germline, CDR1 SGHAT and CDR2 FQNNGV. The CDR3 is 12 residues long. Trimming took off 4 bases at V and 8 bases at J, with 11 bases between the two ends.

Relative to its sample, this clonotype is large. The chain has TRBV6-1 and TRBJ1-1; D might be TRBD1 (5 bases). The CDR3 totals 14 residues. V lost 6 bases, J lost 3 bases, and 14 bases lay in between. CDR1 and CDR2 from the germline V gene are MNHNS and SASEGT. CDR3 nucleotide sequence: TGTGCCAGCAGCTCACGACAGTCTGACACTGAAGCTTTCTTT. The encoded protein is CASSSRQSDTEAFF.

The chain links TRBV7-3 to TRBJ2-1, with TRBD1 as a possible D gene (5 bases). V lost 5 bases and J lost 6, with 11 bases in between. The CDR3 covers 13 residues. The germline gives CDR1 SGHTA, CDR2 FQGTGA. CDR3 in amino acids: CASSEKGLNEQFF. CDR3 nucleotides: TGTGCCAGCAGCGAAAAGGGGCTCAATGAGCAGTTCTTC.